This is a list of T cell receptor beta chains from one sample in a study of blood T cell repertoires in COVID-19. Some clones are missing from TCRdb's copy, which holds only in-frame ones; the method was immunoSEQ multiplex PCR. The sample has a few hundred thousand clones, 65% to 85% seen once. The sequencing sample was made of peripheral blood. These receptors came from a person aged 70 to 80 with COVID-19, enrolled during active disease. Both conserved end residues are part of each CDR3. The order of the fields is V gene, D gene, J gene, clone size, CDR3 protein, CDR3 DNA. D genes are given only for firm matches. Expanded clones get a size class; other rows say once, few or many, or leave the size out.

v_call: TRBV24-1
d_call: TRBD1
j_call: TRBJ1-5
clone_size: few
cdr3_aa: CATSDVGSQGDQPQHF
cdr3_nt: TGTGCCACCAGTGATGTCGGGTCACAGGGGGATCAGCCCCAGCATTTT

v_call: TRBV6-6
d_call: TRBD2
j_call: TRBJ2-1
clone_size: once
cdr3_aa: CASSKGGLAGRAQDADEQFF
cdr3_nt: TGTGCCAGCAGCAAGGGCGGGCTAGCGGGGCGGGCACAAGACGCAGATGAGCAGTTCTTC

v_call: TRBV7-9
d_call: TRBD1
j_call: TRBJ1-4
clone_size: .
cdr3_aa: CASSSPLPGQGEKLFF
cdr3_nt: TGTGCCAGCAGCTCACCTCTCCCGGGACAGGGTGAAAAACTGTTTTTT

v_call: TRBV9
d_call: TRBD2
j_call: TRBJ2-1
clone_size: .
cdr3_aa: CASSLAGTSIGEQFF
cdr3_nt: TGTGCCAGCAGCCTGGCCGGGACTAGCATCGGTGAGCAGTTCTTC

v_call: TRBV14
d_call: .
j_call: TRBJ1-4
clone_size: .
cdr3_aa: CASSPTGWDEKLFF
cdr3_nt: TGTGCCAGCAGCCCTACAGGGTGGGATGAAAAACTGTTTTTT

v_call: TRBV10-3
d_call: .
j_call: TRBJ2-3
clone_size: .
cdr3_aa: CAISGGAKGGTDTQYF
cdr3_nt: TGTGCCATCAGTGGGGGAGCAAAGGGGGGCACAGATACGCAGTATTTT

v_call: TRBV9
d_call: .
j_call: TRBJ1-2
clone_size: .
cdr3_aa: CASSDSNYGYTF
cdr3_nt: TGTGCCAGTAGCGACAGTAACTATGGCTACACCTTC

v_call: TRBV7-8
d_call: TRBD1
j_call: TRBJ1-3
clone_size: .
cdr3_aa: CASSFVQGARGNTTYF
cdr3_nt: TGTGCCAGCAGTTTCGTTCAGGGGGCGCGGGGAAACACCACATATTTT

v_call: TRBV28
d_call: .
j_call: TRBJ2-5
clone_size: .
cdr3_aa: CASSPAGAGLVETQYF
cdr3_nt: TGTGCCAGCAGTCCCGCGGGTGCGGGGTTGGTAGAGACCCAGTACTTC

v_call: TRBV6-5
d_call: .
j_call: TRBJ2-1
clone_size: .
cdr3_aa: CASTRSGLSYNEQFF
cdr3_nt: TGTGCCAGCACCAGAAGCGGGCTCTCATACAATGAGCAGTTCTTC

v_call: TRBV19
d_call: .
j_call: TRBJ1-1
clone_size: .
cdr3_aa: CASRTGHTNTEAFF
cdr3_nt: TGTGCCAGCAGAACGGGACACACGAACACTGAAGCTTTCTTT

v_call: TRBV5-4
d_call: .
j_call: TRBJ2-5
clone_size: .
cdr3_aa: CASSFNGETQYF
cdr3_nt: TGTGCCAGCAGCTTTAACGGGGAGACCCAGTACTTC

v_call: TRBV6-5
d_call: .
j_call: TRBJ2-5
clone_size: few
cdr3_aa: CASSPLRGWETQYF
cdr3_nt: TGTGCCAGCAGTCCGCTCAGGGGATGGGAGACCCAGTACTTC

v_call: TRBV30
d_call: .
j_call: TRBJ2-7
clone_size: .
cdr3_aa: CAWRKQGRGYEQYF
cdr3_nt: TGTGCCTGGAGGAAACAGGGACGGGGCTACGAGCAGTACTTC

v_call: TRBV7-2
d_call: .
j_call: TRBJ1-3
clone_size: .
cdr3_aa: CASSLDLRGNTIYF
cdr3_nt: TGTGCCAGCAGCTTAGATCTTCGGGGAAACACCATATATTTT

v_call: TRBV25-1
d_call: .
j_call: TRBJ2-1
clone_size: few
cdr3_aa: CASSVPGSNEQFF
cdr3_nt: TGTGCCAGCAGTGTGCCGGGTTCAAATGAGCAGTTCTTC

v_call: TRBV30
d_call: .
j_call: TRBJ2-2
clone_size: .
cdr3_aa: CAWSTLTNTGELFF
cdr3_nt: TGTGCCTGGAGTACTCTAACGAACACCGGGGAGCTGTTTTTT

v_call: TRBV12-3/TRBV12-4
d_call: TRBD1
j_call: TRBJ1-2
clone_size: .
cdr3_aa: CASSFFAGGGYTF
cdr3_nt: TGTGCCAGCAGTTTCTTTGCAGGGGGCGGCTACACCTTC

v_call: TRBV19
d_call: TRBD1
j_call: TRBJ2-5
clone_size: .
cdr3_aa: CASSKGAQETQYF
cdr3_nt: TGTGCCAGTAGTAAGGGGGCCCAAGAGACCCAGTACTTC

v_call: TRBV7-2
d_call: TRBD2
j_call: TRBJ2-1
clone_size: .
cdr3_aa: CASSLQRGRNQQFF
cdr3_nt: TGTGCCAGCAGCTTACAGCGGGGGAGAAACCAGCAGTTCTTC

v_call: TRBV28
d_call: TRBD1
j_call: TRBJ2-5
clone_size: .
cdr3_aa: CASRGGEYQETQYF
cdr3_nt: TGTGCCAGCCGAGGGGGCGAGTACCAAGAGACCCAGTACTTC

v_call: TRBV2
d_call: TRBD1
j_call: TRBJ2-7
clone_size: few
cdr3_aa: CASRIQGAVDEQYF
cdr3_nt: TGTGCCAGCAGAATACAGGGGGCGGTCGACGAGCAGTACTTC

v_call: TRBV5-4
d_call: TRBD2
j_call: TRBJ2-4
clone_size: .
cdr3_aa: CASSRGGVQDIQYF
cdr3_nt: TGTGCCAGCAGCCGGGGAGGGGTGCAAGACATTCAGTACTTC

v_call: TRBV11-2
d_call: TRBD2
j_call: TRBJ2-1
clone_size: once
cdr3_aa: CASSPGWTSGSYNEQFF
cdr3_nt: TGTGCCAGCAGCCCCGGATGGACTAGCGGGTCCTACAATGAGCAGTTCTTC

v_call: TRBV28
d_call: .
j_call: TRBJ2-3
clone_size: .
cdr3_aa: CASSLGGFRTDTQYF
cdr3_nt: TGTGCCAGCAGTTTAGGAGGGTTCCGCACAGATACGCAGTATTTT

v_call: TRBV29-1
d_call: .
j_call: TRBJ2-7
clone_size: .
cdr3_aa: CSVGVSYEQYF
cdr3_nt: TGCAGCGTCGGGGTCTCCTACGAGCAGTACTTC

v_call: TRBV5-4
d_call: TRBD1
j_call: TRBJ1-2
clone_size: .
cdr3_aa: CASSSQGGTVRGYGYTF
cdr3_nt: TGTGCCAGCAGCTCCCAGGGGGGTACGGTCAGGGGCTATGGCTACACCTTC

v_call: TRBV5-1
d_call: .
j_call: TRBJ2-2
clone_size: .
cdr3_aa: CASSLAGANTGELFF
cdr3_nt: TGCGCCAGCAGCTTGGCGGGAGCGAACACCGGGGAGCTGTTTTTT

v_call: TRBV7-9
d_call: .
j_call: TRBJ1-2
clone_size: .
cdr3_aa: CASSLAGANGYTF
cdr3_nt: TGTGCCAGCAGCTTGGCGGGGGCCAATGGCTACACCTTC

v_call: TRBV3-1/TRBV3-2
d_call: TRBD1
j_call: TRBJ2-6
clone_size: .
cdr3_aa: CASSHPRDRVSSGANVLTF
cdr3_nt: TGTGCCAGCAGCCACCCCCGGGACAGGGTAAGCTCTGGGGCCAACGTCCTGACTTTC

v_call: TRBV5-1
d_call: .
j_call: TRBJ1-4
clone_size: .
cdr3_aa: CASSLNGGPNEKLFF
cdr3_nt: TGCGCCAGCAGCTTGAATGGGGGCCCTAATGAAAAACTGTTTTTT

v_call: TRBV6-5
d_call: .
j_call: TRBJ1-5
clone_size: .
cdr3_aa: CASSWGEANQPQHF
cdr3_nt: TGTGCCAGCAGTTGGGGGGAGGCCAATCAGCCCCAGCATTTT

v_call: TRBV29-1
d_call: .
j_call: TRBJ2-1
clone_size: .
cdr3_aa: CSAGDRYNNEQFF
cdr3_nt: TGCAGCGCGGGGGACAGATATAACAATGAGCAGTTCTTC

v_call: TRBV18
d_call: .
j_call: TRBJ2-7
clone_size: .
cdr3_aa: CASSPSEPPYEQYF
cdr3_nt: TGTGCCAGCTCACCAAGCGAGCCCCCCTACGAGCAGTACTTC